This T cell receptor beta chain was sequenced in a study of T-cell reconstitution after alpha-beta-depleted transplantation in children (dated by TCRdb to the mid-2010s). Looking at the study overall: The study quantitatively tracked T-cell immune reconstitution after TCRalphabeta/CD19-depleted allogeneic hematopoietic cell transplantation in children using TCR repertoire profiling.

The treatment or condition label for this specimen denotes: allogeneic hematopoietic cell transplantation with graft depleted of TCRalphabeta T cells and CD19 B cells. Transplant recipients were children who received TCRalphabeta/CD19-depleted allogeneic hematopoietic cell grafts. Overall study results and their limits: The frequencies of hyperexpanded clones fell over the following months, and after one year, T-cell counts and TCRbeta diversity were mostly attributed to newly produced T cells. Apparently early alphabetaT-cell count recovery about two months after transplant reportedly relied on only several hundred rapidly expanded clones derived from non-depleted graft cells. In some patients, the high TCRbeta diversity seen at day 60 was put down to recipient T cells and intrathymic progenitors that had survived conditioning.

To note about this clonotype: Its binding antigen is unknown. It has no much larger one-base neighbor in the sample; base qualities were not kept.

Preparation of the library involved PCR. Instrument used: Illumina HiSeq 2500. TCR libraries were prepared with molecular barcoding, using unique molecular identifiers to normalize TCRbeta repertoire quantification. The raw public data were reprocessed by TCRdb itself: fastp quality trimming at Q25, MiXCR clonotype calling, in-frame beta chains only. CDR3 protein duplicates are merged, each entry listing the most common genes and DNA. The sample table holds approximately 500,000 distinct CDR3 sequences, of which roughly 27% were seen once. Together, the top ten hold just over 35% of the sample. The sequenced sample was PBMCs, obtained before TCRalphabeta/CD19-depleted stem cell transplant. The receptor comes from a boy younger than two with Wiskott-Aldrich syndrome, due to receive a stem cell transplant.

The CDR3: CASSLLLLAGVNEQYF. Here is the DNA: TGCGCCAGCAGCTTGCTCCTACTAGCGGGAGTAAACGAGCAGTACTTC. The chain is encoded by TRBV5-1 joined to TRBJ2-7; 11 bases in the junction line up with TRBD2. There are 16 amino acids in the CDR3, from cysteine to phenylalanine inclusive. Here the CDR3 DNA is all that survives: 48 bases in frame from base 1. Germline trimming amounts to 1 base on V and 5 bases on J, with 8 as the count of junction bases outside the gene matches. CDR1 and CDR2 (SGHRS, YFSETQ) derive from the germline V gene. The variable domain in full, with residues beyond the CDR3 obtained from the reference TRBV5-1 and TRBJ2-7 genes, is KAGVTQTPRYLIKTRGQQVTLSCSPISGHRSVSWYQQTPGQGLQFLFEYFSETQRNKGNFPGRFSGRQFSNSRSEMNVSTLELGDSALYLCASSLLLLAGVNEQYFGPGTRLTVT.